This TCR beta chain was profiled in a study of human T cells and chemical hapten exposure. Study overall: Weekly administration of diphenylcyclopropenone to the scalp of patients continued throughout the roughly 23-week study. Chiefly women, the patients showed alopecia areata, totalis or universalis. Study results and limitations: The study found that DPC sensitization did not change TCRs above 1 in 1000 frequency. A positive correlation with patch test score was shown by PT1 expanded TCR counts.

TCRdb re-derived calls from the RACE reads in MiXCR, one entry per CDR3 protein. The sample records around 330,000 distinct CDR3 sequences, roughly 6% being singletons. The length of the CDR3 is 16 residues. Germline trimming cut 0 bases from V and 2 bases from J; bases unmatched to any gene: 3. The V gene's germline CDR1 is LGHNA and CDR2 YNFKEQ. Described time point: pre-sensitization, week 0. Indicated treatment: therapeutic diphenylcyclopropenone sensitization with weekly scalp DPC. As concerns this clonotype: The target antigen is unknown.

Here the sequenced sample was whole blood, taken in connection with sensitization to the hapten diphenylcyclopropenone (DPC). The rearrangement joins TRBV4-2 to TRBJ1-3; 8 nucleotides align to TRBD1. This receptor was taken from a woman in her late teens or twenties with alopecia areata. Some clones in this sample may be carry-over from other donors' samples. CDR3 in DNA: TGTGCCAGCAGCCAAGATACCAGGGGGCCTGGAAACACCATATATTTT. Translation gives CASSQDTRGPGNTIYF.